This T cell receptor beta chain is drawn from a study of shared clonotypes between healthy human individuals. Study-wide results and caveats: Estimated richness values were generally larger in naive subsets than in memory subsets.

This clone was recorded once. Its cognate antigen is unknown. From germline, CDR1 is SGHNT and CDR2 YYREEE (reference sequence). V shed 4 bases and J 5 bases; nucleotides not matched to a gene: 4. The CDR3 covers 15 residues. CD4+ cells yielded CD45RA+ naive and CD45RA-negative memory subsets. Measured with immunoSEQ multiplex PCR; TCRdb has only the in-frame clones, and not every one. This sample carries some 2.4 million clones, over 85% of them seen once, and the ten largest clones take approximately 0.37%. Source material: naive CD4+ T cells from PBMCs. Subset of the sample: CD45RA+ positively selected. The V call is TRBV5-4, the J call TRBJ2-1, with 12 bases fitting TRBD2. The sequence was obtained from a man younger than 35 in good health. Some clones in this sample may be carry-over from other donors' samples. CDR3 in DNA: TGTGCCAGCAGCCAGACTAGCGGGAGTAACAATGAGCAGTTCTTC. This sequence encodes CASSQTSGSNNEQFF.